This TCR beta chain was recorded in a study of T cell responses to AZD1222 COVID-19 vaccine. General study results and limits: Nearly half of the spike-specific TCRs reportedly recognize variant regions that carry no mutations.

Sequencing was performed with immunoSEQ multiplex PCR; in TCRdb, only in-frame clones are kept and a portion is missing. The sample comprises 110,000 or so clones, about 88% of which are singletons, and 3% rests with the top ten. CDR1 MDHEN and CDR2 SYDVKM come from the germline V gene. Trimming left V 7 bases short and J 3 bases short, with 18 bases between. The CDR3 length is 16 residues. Notes on this clone: Its target is unknown.

Source: peripheral blood, taken 28 days after the second AZD1222 dose. The clonotype was recovered from an adult who received the AZD1222 COVID-19 vaccine. V and J are TRBV28 and TRBJ2-2; D is tentatively TRBD1 or TRBD2 (5 bases each). The DNA for the CDR3 is TGTGCCAGCATTCCCTCCCTGGGGGTGGACACCGGGGAGCTGTTTTTT. Protein: CASIPSLGVDTGELFF.